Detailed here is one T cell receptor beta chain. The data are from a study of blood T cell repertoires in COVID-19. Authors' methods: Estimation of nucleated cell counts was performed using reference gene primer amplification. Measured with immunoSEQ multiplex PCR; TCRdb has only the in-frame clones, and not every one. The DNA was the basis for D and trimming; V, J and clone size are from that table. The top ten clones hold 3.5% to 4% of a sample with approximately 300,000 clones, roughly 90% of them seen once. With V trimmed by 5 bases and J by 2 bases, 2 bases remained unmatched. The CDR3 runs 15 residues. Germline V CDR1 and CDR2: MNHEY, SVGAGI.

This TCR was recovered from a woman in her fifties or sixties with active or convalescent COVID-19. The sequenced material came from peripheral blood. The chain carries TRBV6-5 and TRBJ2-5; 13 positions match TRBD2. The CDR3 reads CASSQLAGGQETQYF. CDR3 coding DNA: TGTGCCAGCAGTCAACTAGCGGGAGGGCAAGAGACCCAGTACTTC.